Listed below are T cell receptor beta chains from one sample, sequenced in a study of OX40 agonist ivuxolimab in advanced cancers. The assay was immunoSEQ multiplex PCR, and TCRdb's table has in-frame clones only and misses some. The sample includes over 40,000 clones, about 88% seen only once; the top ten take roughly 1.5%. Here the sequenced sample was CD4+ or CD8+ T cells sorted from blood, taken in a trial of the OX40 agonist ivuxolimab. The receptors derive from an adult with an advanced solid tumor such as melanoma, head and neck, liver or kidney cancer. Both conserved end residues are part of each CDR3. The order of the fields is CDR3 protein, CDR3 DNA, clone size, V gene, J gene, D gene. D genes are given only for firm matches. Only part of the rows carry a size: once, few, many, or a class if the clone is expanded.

CASSLGSQETQYF	TGTGCCAGCAGCTTGGGTAGTCAAGAGACCCAGTACTTC	once	TRBV5-5	TRBJ2-5	.
CASSIDRTGPYEQYF	TGTGCCAGTAGTATAGACCGGACGGGCCCCTACGAGCAGTACTTC	.	TRBV19	TRBJ2-7	.
CASSRTSGDSSYNEQFF	TGTGCCAGCTCACGAACTAGCGGGGATAGCTCCTACAATGAGCAGTTCTTC	few	TRBV18	TRBJ2-1	TRBD2
CASSLVDSPNEKLFF	TGTGCCAGCAGCTTGGTGGACAGCCCTAATGAAAAACTGTTTTTT	.	TRBV5-6	TRBJ1-4	.
CASTLQGDREQYF	TGTGCCAGCACCCTGCAGGGGGACCGCGAGCAGTACTTC	.	TRBV5-4	TRBJ2-7	TRBD1
CASSQDGAGGEQFF	TGCGCCAGCAGCCAAGATGGGGCCGGCGGTGAGCAGTTCTTC	.	TRBV4-1	TRBJ2-1	.
CASSSPPQETQYF	TGTGCCAGCAGTTCCCCCCCACAAGAGACCCAGTACTTC	.	TRBV6-5	TRBJ2-5	.
CASSISRDETQYF	TGTGCCAGTAGTATTTCCCGTGACGAGACCCAGTACTTC	.	TRBV19	TRBJ2-5	.
CASSYRPGLGYEQYF	TGTGCCAGCAGTTACCGGCCAGGACTAGGCTACGAGCAGTACTTC	.	TRBV6-5	TRBJ2-7	TRBD2
CASSPQRGQTIHSYEQYF	TGTGCCAGCAGTCCCCAGAGGGGACAGACAATTCACTCCTACGAGCAGTACTTC	.	TRBV27	TRBJ2-7	TRBD1
CASSFDATPSGANVLTF	TGTGCCAGCAGCTTTGACGCCACTCCCTCCGGGGCCAACGTCCTGACTTTC	.	TRBV7-3	TRBJ2-6	.
CATTRESDTQYF	TGTGCCACCACCCGGGAGTCAGATACGCAGTATTTT	once	TRBV15	TRBJ2-3	.
CASRETLGYGYTF	TGCGCCAGCAGGGAGACATTGGGCTATGGCTACACCTTC	once	TRBV10-2	TRBJ1-2	.
CASSFGDQPQHF	TGTGCCAGCAGCTTCGGTGATCAGCCCCAGCATTTT	.	TRBV7-9	TRBJ1-5	.
CASSGGTARAEAFF	TGTGCCAGCAGTGGGGGGACGGCTAGAGCTGAAGCTTTCTTT	.	TRBV2	TRBJ1-1	.
CASNSGRVGEQFF	TGTGCCAGCAATTCCGGGAGGGTAGGAGAGCAGTTCTTC	.	TRBV27	TRBJ2-1	TRBD2
CASSMVSGEETQYF	TGTGCCAGCTCGATGGTCTCGGGGGAGGAGACCCAGTACTTC	.	TRBV18	TRBJ2-5	.
CATSRETDTQYF	TGTGCCACCAGCAGAGAAACAGATACGCAGTATTTT	.	TRBV15	TRBJ2-3	.
CASSPRDYQGNTIYF	TGTGCCAGCAGCCCCCGGGACTACCAGGGAAACACCATATATTTT	.	TRBV9	TRBJ1-3	.
CAISKLAGFTDTQYF	TGTGCCATCAGCAAACTAGCGGGGTTCACAGATACGCAGTATTTT	.	TRBV10-3	TRBJ2-3	TRBD2
CASSHIKRGQNTDTQYF	TGCGCCAGCAGCCATATAAAGCGGGGGCAGAACACAGATACGCAGTATTTT	.	TRBV4-1	TRBJ2-3	TRBD2
CASSLTGSREQYF	TGTGCCAGCTCACTCACAGGGTCGCGTGAGCAGTACTTC	.	TRBV18	TRBJ2-7	.
CAISDPGPNSYEQYF	TGTGCCATCAGTGACCCGGGACCGAACTCCTACGAGCAGTACTTC	.	TRBV10-3	TRBJ2-7	.
CASSSDLGGNSPLHF	TGTGCCAGCTCATCCGACTTAGGCGGTAATTCACCCCTCCACTTT	once	TRBV18	TRBJ1-6	.
CASSSSGGTEAFF	TGTGCCAGCAGCTCCTCCGGGGGCACTGAAGCTTTCTTT	.	TRBV7-6	TRBJ1-1	.
CASSISYGANTGELFF	TGTGCCAGTAGTATTTCATACGGCGCGAACACCGGGGAGCTGTTTTTT	.	TRBV19	TRBJ2-2	.
CASRRRAGNTEAFF	TGTGCCAGCAGGAGACGGGCGGGGAACACTGAAGCTTTCTTT	.	TRBV6-1	TRBJ1-1	.
CAWSPAVWNEKLFF	TGTGCCTGGAGCCCCGCAGTTTGGAATGAAAAACTGTTTTTT	.	TRBV30	TRBJ1-4	.
CASIRGDRSFF	TGTGCCAGCATCAGGGGGGACAGGTCGTTCTTC	.	TRBV6-6	TRBJ2-1	TRBD1
CASSHSPRETQYF	TGTGCCAGCAGCCACAGTCCTCGAGAGACCCAGTACTTC	.	TRBV9	TRBJ2-5	.
CASSLEGGYEQYF	TGCGCCAGCAGCTTGGAGGGTGGGTACGAGCAGTACTTC	once	TRBV5-1	TRBJ2-7	.